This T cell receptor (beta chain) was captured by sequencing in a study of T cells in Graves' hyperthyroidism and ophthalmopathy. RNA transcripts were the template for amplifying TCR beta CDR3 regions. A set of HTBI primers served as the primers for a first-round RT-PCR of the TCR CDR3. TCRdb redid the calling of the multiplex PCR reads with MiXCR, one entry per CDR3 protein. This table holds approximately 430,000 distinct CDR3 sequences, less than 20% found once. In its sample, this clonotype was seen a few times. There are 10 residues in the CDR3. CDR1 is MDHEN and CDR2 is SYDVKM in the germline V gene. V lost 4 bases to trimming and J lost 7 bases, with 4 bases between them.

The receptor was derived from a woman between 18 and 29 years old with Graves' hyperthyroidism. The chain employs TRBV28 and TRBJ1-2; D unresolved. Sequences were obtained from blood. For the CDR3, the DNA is TGTGCCAGCAGTTCTCCTGGCTACACCTTC. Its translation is CASSSPGYTF.